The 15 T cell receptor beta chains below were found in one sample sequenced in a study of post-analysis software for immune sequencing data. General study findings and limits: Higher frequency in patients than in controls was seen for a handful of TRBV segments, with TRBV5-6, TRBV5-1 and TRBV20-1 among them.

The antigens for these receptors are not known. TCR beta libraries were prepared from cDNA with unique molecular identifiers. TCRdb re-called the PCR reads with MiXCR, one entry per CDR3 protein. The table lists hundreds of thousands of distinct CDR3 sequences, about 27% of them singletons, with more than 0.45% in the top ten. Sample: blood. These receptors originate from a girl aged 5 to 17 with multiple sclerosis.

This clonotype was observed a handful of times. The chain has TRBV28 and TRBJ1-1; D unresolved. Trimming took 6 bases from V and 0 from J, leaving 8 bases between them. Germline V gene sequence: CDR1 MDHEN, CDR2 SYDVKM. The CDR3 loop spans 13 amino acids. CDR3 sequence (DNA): TGTGCCAGCAGGGGCTTCATGAACACTGAAGCTTTCTTT. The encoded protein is CASRGFMNTEAFF.

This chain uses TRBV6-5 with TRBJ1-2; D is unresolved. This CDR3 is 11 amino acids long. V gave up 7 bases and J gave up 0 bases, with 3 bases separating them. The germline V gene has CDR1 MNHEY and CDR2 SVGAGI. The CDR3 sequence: CASISNYGYTF. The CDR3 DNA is TGTGCCAGCATCTCTAACTATGGCTACACCTTC.

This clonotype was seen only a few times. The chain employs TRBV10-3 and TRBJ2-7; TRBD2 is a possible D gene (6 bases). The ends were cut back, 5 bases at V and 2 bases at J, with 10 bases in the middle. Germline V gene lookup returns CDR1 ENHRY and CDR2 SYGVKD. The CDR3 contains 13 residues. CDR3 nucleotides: TGTGCCATCAGTTTAGCGGAGACCTACGAGCAGTACTTC. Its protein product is CAISLAETYEQYF.

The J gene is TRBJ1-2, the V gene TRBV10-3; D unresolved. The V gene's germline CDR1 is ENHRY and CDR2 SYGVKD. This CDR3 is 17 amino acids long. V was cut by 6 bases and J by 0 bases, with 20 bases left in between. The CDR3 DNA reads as TGTGCCATCAGGACGACCTCAAGGGCCAGTTCTAACTATGGCTACACCTTC. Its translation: CAIRTTSRASSNYGYTF.

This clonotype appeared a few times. The DNA of the CDR3 is TGCAGTGCTAGGGACAGGCTGGCTGGGGCCAACGTCCTGACTTTC. As protein: CSARDRLAGANVLTF. The genes are TRBV20-1 and TRBJ2-6, with 7 bases matching TRBD1. Germline values: CDR1 DFQATT, CDR2 SNEGSKA (reference sequence). After removal of 3 bases from V and 2 bases from J, the junction contained 4 bases not matched to a gene. The CDR3 runs to 15 residues.

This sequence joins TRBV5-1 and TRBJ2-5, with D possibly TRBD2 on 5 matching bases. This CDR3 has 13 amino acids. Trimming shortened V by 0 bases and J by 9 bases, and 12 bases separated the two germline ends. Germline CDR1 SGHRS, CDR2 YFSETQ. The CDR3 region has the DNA TGCGCCAGCAGCTTGGTATTTTCGGAGGCCCAGTACTTC. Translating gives CASSLVFSEAQYF.

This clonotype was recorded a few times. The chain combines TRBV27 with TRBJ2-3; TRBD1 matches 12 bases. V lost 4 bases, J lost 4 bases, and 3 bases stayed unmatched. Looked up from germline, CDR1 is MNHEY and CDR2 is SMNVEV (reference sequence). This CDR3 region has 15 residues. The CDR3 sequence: CASSWDRGHADTQYF. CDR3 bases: TGTGCCAGCAGTTGGGACAGGGGGCATGCAGATACGCAGTATTTT.

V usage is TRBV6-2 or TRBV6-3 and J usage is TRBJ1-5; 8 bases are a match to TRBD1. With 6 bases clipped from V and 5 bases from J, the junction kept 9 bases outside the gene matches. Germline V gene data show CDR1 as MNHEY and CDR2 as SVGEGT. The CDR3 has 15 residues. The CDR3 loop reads CASRGQGLRYQPQHF. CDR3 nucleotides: TGTGCCAGCAGAGGACAGGGATTGAGGTATCAGCCCCAGCATTTT.

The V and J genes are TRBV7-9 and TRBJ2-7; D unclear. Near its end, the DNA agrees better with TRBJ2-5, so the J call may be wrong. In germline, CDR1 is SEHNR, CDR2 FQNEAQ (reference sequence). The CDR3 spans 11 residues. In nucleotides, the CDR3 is TGTGCCAGCGCACTCGAGGAGACCCAGTACTTC. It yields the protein CASALEETQYF.

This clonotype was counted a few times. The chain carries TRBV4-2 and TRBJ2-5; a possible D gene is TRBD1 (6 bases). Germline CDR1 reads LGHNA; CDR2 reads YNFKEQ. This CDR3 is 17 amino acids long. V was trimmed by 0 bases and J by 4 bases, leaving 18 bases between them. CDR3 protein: CASSQELRTELGETQYF. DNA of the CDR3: TGTGCCAGCAGCCAAGAGTTAAGGACAGAGCTGGGAGAGACCCAGTACTTC.

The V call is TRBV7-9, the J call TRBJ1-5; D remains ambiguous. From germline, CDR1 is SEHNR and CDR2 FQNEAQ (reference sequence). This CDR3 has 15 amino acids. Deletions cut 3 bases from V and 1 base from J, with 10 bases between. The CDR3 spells CASSFGVTSNQPQHF. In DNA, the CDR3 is TGTGCCAGCAGCTTTGGGGTCACGAGCAATCAGCCCCAGCATTTT.

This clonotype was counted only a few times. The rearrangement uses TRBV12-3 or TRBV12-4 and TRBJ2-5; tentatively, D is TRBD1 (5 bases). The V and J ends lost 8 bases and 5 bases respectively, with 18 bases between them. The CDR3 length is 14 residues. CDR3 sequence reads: CASGSGSIGETQYF. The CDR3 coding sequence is TGTGCCAGCGGCTCAGGGTCGATCGGGGAGACCCAGTACTTC.

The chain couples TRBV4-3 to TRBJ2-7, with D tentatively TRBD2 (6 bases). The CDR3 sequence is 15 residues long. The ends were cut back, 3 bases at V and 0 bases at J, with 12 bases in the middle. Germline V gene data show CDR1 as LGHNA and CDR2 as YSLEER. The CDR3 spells CASSQGYGSSYEQYF. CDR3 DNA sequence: TGCGCCAGCAGCCAGGGCTACGGGAGCTCCTACGAGCAGTACTTC.

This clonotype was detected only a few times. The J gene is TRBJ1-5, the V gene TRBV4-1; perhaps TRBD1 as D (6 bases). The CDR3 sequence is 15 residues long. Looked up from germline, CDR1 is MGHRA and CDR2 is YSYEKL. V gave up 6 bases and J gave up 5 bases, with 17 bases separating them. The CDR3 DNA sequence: TGCGCCAGCAGGGTAACGGGGGCCATAGATCAGCCCCAGCATTTT. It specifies CASRVTGAIDQPQHF.

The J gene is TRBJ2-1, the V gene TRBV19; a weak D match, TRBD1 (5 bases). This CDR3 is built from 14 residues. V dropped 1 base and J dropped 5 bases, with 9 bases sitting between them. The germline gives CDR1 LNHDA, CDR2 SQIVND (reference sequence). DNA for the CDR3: TGTGCCAGTAGTATAGTCGGACACCACAATGAGCAGTTCTTC. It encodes CASSIVGHHNEQFF.